These 20 T cell receptor beta chains originate from one sample sequenced in a study of blood T cell repertoires in COVID-19. Using immunoSEQ multiplex PCR, the repertoire was profiled, and TCRdb retains in-frame clones only, with some absent. The sample has 120,000 to 150,000 clones, roughly 78% seen once. The sequencing input was peripheral blood. These receptors were taken from a human donor with acute or convalescent COVID-19. The donor label of this sample is uncertain.

The rearrangement joins TRBV3-1 (or the pseudogene TRBV3-2) to TRBJ1-2, with D possibly TRBD1 on 6 matching bases. The CDR3 is 14 amino acids. The germline V gene has CDR1 LGHDT and CDR2 YNNKEL (reference sequence). Trimming left V 1 base short and J 4 bases short, with 10 bases between. The CDR3 DNA is TGTGCCAGCAGCCAAGGACAGGTGGTCTATGGCTACACCTTC. This encodes CASSQGQVVYGYTF.

The V and J genes are TRBV15 and TRBJ1-2; 10 nucleotides align to TRBD1. Germline CDR1 is LNHNV and CDR2 is YYDKDF (reference sequence). The CDR3 is 15 amino acids. The V segment lost 5 bases and the J segment 8 bases; nucleotides outside the gene matches: 11. CDR3 DNA sequence: TGTGCCACCAGCGGTTCCGGACAGGGGGACAGAGGCTACACCTTC. Translated: CATSGSGQGDRGYTF.

The CDR3 DNA reads TGTGCCAGCAGCCCGGGACAGGACAAAAACATTCAGTACTTC. As protein: CASSPGQDKNIQYF. The chain combines TRBV7-7 with TRBJ2-4; 8 bases are a match to TRBD1. Germline values: CDR1 SSHAT, CDR2 FNYEAQ (reference sequence). The junction had 3 bases not matched to a gene; V was cut back by 5 bases and J by 3 bases. The CDR3 is 14 residues long.

The chain combines TRBV19 with TRBJ1-1, with a tentative D call TRBD1 (6 bases). V shed 6 bases and J shed 10 bases, with 18 bases lying between them. This CDR3 comprises 13 residues. The germline V gene has CDR1 LNHDA and CDR2 SQIVND (reference sequence). This CDR3 reads CASRGRGVYIAFF. The CDR3 DNA sequence: TGTGCCAGTAGAGGCAGGGGAGTTTATATAGCTTTCTTT.

V and J are TRBV2 and TRBJ2-7; D not resolved. The germline gives CDR1 SNHLY, CDR2 FYNNEI. CDR3 size: 12 residues. The V and J ends lost 4 bases and 3 bases respectively, with 7 bases between them. DNA of the CDR3: TGTGCCAGCAGTGTTTCCCGCTACGAGCAGTACTTC. It encodes CASSVSRYEQYF.

This chain joins TRBV2 and TRBJ2-7, with 7 bases that match TRBD1. Germline lookup yields CDR1 SNHLY and CDR2 FYNNEI. J was trimmed by 6 bases and V by 6 bases; bases with no gene match: 8. The CDR3 loop spans 13 amino acids. The DNA of the CDR3 is TGTGCCAGCAGACCCGACAGGGTCGGCGAGCAGTACTTC. Amino acid sequence: CASRPDRVGEQYF.

The chain recombines TRBV5-3 with TRBJ2-7; a possible D gene is TRBD1 (6 bases). TRBV5-3 is classed as an ORF, of uncertain function. V gave up 4 bases and J gave up 5 bases, with 22 bases separating them. There are 16 residues in the CDR3. CDR3 coding DNA: TGTGCCAGAAGCCTTTCCGGCTGGGACAATGAGGACGAGCAGTACTTC. Protein product: CARSLSGWDNEDEQYF.

Comments on this clone: The DNA is omitted, as the CDR3 cannot be located on it reliably, and the CDR3 follows TCRdb's listing. The chain joins TRBV29-1 to TRBJ1-2; TRBD1 reflects the table's D call only, with no check against the DNA. In germline, CDR1 is SQVTM, CDR2 ANQGSEA. The CDR3 is 10 amino acids long, termini counted. CDR3 protein: CSVGTGAFTF.

The genes are TRBV6-1 and TRBJ1-1; perhaps TRBD1 as D (5 bases). Looked up from germline, CDR1 is MNHNS and CDR2 is SASEGT. The length of the CDR3 is 15 residues. Trimming stripped 1 base from V and 4 bases from J, with 13 bases between. CDR3 DNA: TGTGCCAGCAGTGAAGGAAGTTACGGGGGCACTGAAGCTTTCTTT. Its translation is CASSEGSYGGTEAFF.

There are many counts of this clone. The V gene is TRBV4-1, the J gene TRBJ2-3, with 8 bases identical to TRBD1. The germline V gene has CDR1 MGHRA and CDR2 YSYEKL. There are 16 residues in the CDR3. V trimming: 4 bases; J trimming: 0 bases; junction bases outside the gene matches: 6. The CDR3 DNA follows: TGCGCCAGCAGCCTTGATCAGGGGGCCAGCACAGATACGCAGTATTTT. Protein sequence: CASSLDQGASTDTQYF.

The chain joins TRBV5-5 to TRBJ1-3, with a possible D match to TRBD1 (6 bases). Germline V gene data show CDR1 as SGHKS and CDR2 as YYEKEE (reference sequence). V dropped 1 base and J dropped 1 base, with 21 bases sitting between them. The CDR3 extends over 19 amino acids. The CDR3 spells CASSLSRTAVTLSGNTIYF. The CDR3 DNA sequence: TGTGCCAGCAGCTTGTCGCGGACAGCTGTTACCTTATCTGGAAACACCATATATTTT.

The chain joins TRBV14 to TRBJ1-1, with D possibly being TRBD1 (6 bases). The ends were cut back, 3 bases at V and 3 bases at J, with 14 bases in the middle. The CDR3 spans 15 residues. The germline CDR1 and CDR2 sequences are SGHDN and FVKESK. The CDR3 DNA follows: TGTGCCAGCAGCCACCTTAGGACAGCTGACACTGAAGCTTTCTTT. It encodes CASSHLRTADTEAFF.

CDR3 in DNA: TGTGCCAGTACCCCGCCGCCGGGAGGTCTCGGAAACACCATATATTTT. It is translated as CASTPPPGGLGNTIYF. The rearrangement links TRBV19 to TRBJ1-3; unclear D gene. Trimming removed 7 bases at V and 4 bases at J, with 20 bases between. From germline, CDR1 is LNHDA and CDR2 SQIVND (reference sequence). CDR3 length: 16 amino acids.

The chain has TRBV6-2 or TRBV6-3 and TRBJ2-7; 9 positions match TRBD2. Trimming removed 4 bases from V and 5 bases from J; junction bases left unmatched: 9. CDR1 is MNHEY, CDR2 SVGEGT, per germline. This CDR3 has 15 amino acids. The CDR3 DNA sequence: TGTGCCAGCAGTTCCCCACTAGCGGGCAGAGACGAGCAGTACTTC. Protein sequence: CASSSPLAGRDEQYF.

This clone appeared a few times. The chain uses TRBV3-1 (or the pseudogene TRBV3-2) and TRBJ1-2; the match to TRBD1 covers 10 bases. The CDR3 consists of 14 residues. J gave up 4 bases and V 6 bases, and 5 bases lay outside the gene matches. The germline CDR1 and CDR2 sequences are LGHDT and YNNKEL (reference sequence). The CDR3 bases are TGTGCCAGCAGGCTCGGGACAGGGGTCTATGGCTACACCTTC. The encoded protein is CASRLGTGVYGYTF.

The CDR3 bases are TGTGCCAGCAGCCAAGTACGGGGAGGGAGCACTGAAGCTTTCTTT. This gives the protein CASSQVRGGSTEAFF. The genes are TRBV3-1 (or the pseudogene TRBV3-2) and TRBJ1-1; no reliable D call. This CDR3 is built from 15 residues. Per germline, CDR1 LGHDT and CDR2 YNNKEL (reference sequence). Deletions cut 1 base from V and 4 bases from J, with 13 bases between.

This clone was detected only once. The rearrangement joins TRBV28 to TRBJ1-2; D is possibly TRBD1 (5 bases). CDR3 length: 14 residues. Trimming cost V 5 bases and J 2 bases, with 12 bases left between them. CDR1 MDHEN and CDR2 SYDVKM come from the germline V gene. The CDR3 sequence: CASSVTGANYGYTF. The CDR3 DNA follows: TGTGCCAGCAGTGTCACAGGAGCCAACTATGGCTACACCTTC.

This rearrangement joins TRBV6-5 to TRBJ1-6, with no clear D. Germline values: CDR1 MNHEY, CDR2 SVGAGI. CDR3 length equals 14 residues. Between the trimmed V and J ends, which lost 7 bases and 4 bases, there was a span of 11 bases. CDR3 protein: CASKGVGYNSPLHF. CDR3 DNA sequence: TGTGCCAGCAAAGGAGTCGGGTATAATTCACCCCTCCACTTT.

The genes are TRBV10-1 and TRBJ2-1, with a weak D call TRBD1 (6 bases). CDR3 length equals 15 residues. V lost 3 bases and J lost 7, with 16 bases in between. Per the germline V gene, CDR1 is WNHNN and CDR2 is SYGVQD (reference sequence). The CDR3 loop reads CASSEGTGSGNEQFF. The CDR3 DNA reads TGCGCCAGCAGTGAAGGTACAGGGTCGGGGAATGAGCAGTTCTTC.

The V gene is TRBV7-2, the J gene TRBJ2-5; D possibly corresponds to TRBD2 (5 bases). CDR1 is SGHTA and CDR2 is FQGNSA in the germline V gene. Trimming stripped 0 bases from V and 5 bases from J, with 10 bases between. CDR3 length equals 14 residues. CDR3 sequence (DNA): TGTGCCAGCAGCTTAGCCGGGGTGGGGGAGACCCAGTACTTC. The encoded protein is CASSLAGVGETQYF. Based on the CDR3 plus reference TRBV7-2 and TRBJ2-5, the full variable domain is GAGVSQSPSNKVTEKGKDVELRCDPISGHTALYWYRQSLGQGLEFLIYFQGNSAPDKSGLPSDRFSAERTGGSVSTLTIQRTQQEDSAVYLCASSLAGVGETQYFGPGTRLLVL.